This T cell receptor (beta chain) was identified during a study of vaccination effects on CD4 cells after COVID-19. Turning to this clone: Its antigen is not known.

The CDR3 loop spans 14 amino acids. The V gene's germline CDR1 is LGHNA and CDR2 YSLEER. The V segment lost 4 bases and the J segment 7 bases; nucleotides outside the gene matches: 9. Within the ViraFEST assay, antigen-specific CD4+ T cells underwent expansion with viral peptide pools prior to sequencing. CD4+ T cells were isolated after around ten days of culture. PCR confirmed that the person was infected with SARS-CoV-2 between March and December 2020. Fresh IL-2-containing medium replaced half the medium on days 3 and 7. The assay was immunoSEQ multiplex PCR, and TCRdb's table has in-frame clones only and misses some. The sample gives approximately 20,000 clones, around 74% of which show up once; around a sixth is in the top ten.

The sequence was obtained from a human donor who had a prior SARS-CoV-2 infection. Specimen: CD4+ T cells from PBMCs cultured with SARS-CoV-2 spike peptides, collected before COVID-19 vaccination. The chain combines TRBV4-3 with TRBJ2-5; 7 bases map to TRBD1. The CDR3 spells CASSLEGEGATQYF. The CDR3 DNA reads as TGCGCCAGCAGCCTAGAAGGCGAGGGGGCGACCCAGTACTTC.